These 30 T cell receptor beta chains were sequenced from one sample in a study of blood T cell repertoires in COVID-19. Assay used: immunoSEQ multiplex PCR; TCRdb lists only in-frame clones, some missing. The data show 50,000 to 75,000 clones, 88% seen once. Sequencing was carried out using peripheral blood. These receptors all stem from a woman aged 45-60 years with active or convalescent COVID-19.

The chain links TRBV24-1 to TRBJ2-1; TRBD1 agrees at 8 bases. Germline V lookup: CDR1 KGHDR, CDR2 SFDVKD. The CDR3 contains 13 residues. J gave up 6 bases and V 9 bases, and 6 bases lay outside the gene matches. CDR3 sequence: CATALTGVNEQFF. The CDR3 DNA reads TGTGCCACCGCCTTGACAGGGGTCAATGAGCAGTTCTTC.

The genes are TRBV9 and TRBJ2-7; 7 bases align to TRBD1. The trim removed 3 bases at V and 2 bases at J, leaving 5 bases unmatched. There are 14 residues in the CDR3. Germline-derived CDR1 and CDR2 are SGDLS and YYNGEE. The CDR3, as DNA: TGTGCCAGCAGCGGTAGGGACAGCACCTACGAGCAGTACTTC. It yields the protein CASSGRDSTYEQYF.

The CDR3 DNA reads TGTGCCACCAGCAGAACAGGGGGCGAGCAGTACTTC. This sequence encodes CATSRTGGEQYF. The chain has TRBV15 and TRBJ2-7; 8 positions match TRBD1. This CDR3 contains 12 residues. Looked up from germline, CDR1 is LNHNV and CDR2 is YYDKDF (reference sequence). The ends lost 2 bases at V and 6 bases at J; junction bases unmatched: 0.

The genes are TRBV9 and TRBJ2-3; 14 positions match TRBD2. CDR1 is SGDLS and CDR2 is YYNGEE in the germline V gene. The length of the CDR3 is 19 residues. V shed 3 bases and J 1 base; nucleotides not matched to a gene: 10. The CDR3 reads CASSAPGTSGSRGTDTQYF. Written as DNA, the CDR3 is TGTGCCAGCAGCGCCCCCGGGACTAGCGGGAGCCGAGGCACAGATACGCAGTATTTT.

The chain links TRBV9 to TRBJ2-3; TRBD1 might be the D (5 bases). Germline V CDR1 and CDR2: SGDLS, YYNGEE. CDR3 length: 14 residues. Trimming took off 0 bases at V and 4 bases at J, with 9 bases between the two ends. DNA for the CDR3: TGTGCCAGCAGCGTAGCCTGGGGCCCAGATACGCAGTATTTT. Its translation: CASSVAWGPDTQYF.

The rearrangement links TRBV2 to TRBJ1-1, with TRBD1 matching 9 bases. V dropped 4 bases and J dropped 3; count of bases not matched to a gene: 6. This CDR3 is 15 amino acids long. CDR1 is SNHLY and CDR2 is FYNNEI in the germline V gene. The chain's CDR3 is CASSGGQGSYTEAFF. The CDR3 DNA is TGTGCCAGCAGTGGAGGACAGGGGTCGTACACTGAAGCTTTCTTT.

The chain uses TRBV9 and TRBJ1-5, with 7 bases that match TRBD1. The CDR3 loop spans 14 amino acids. With 7 bases clipped from V and 4 bases from J, the junction kept 8 bases outside the gene matches. Germline V gives CDR1 SGDLS, CDR2 YYNGEE. CDR3 in amino acids: CASGSGTDNQPQHF. Written as DNA, the CDR3 is TGTGCCAGCGGTAGCGGGACAGATAATCAGCCCCAGCATTTT.

V is TRBV5-4 and J is TRBJ2-7; D is possibly TRBD2 (6 bases). Trimming left V 0 bases short and J 2 bases short, with 18 bases between. The germline V gene encodes CDR1 SGHNT and CDR2 YYREEE (reference sequence). CDR3 length: 17 residues. CDR3 amino acids: CASSLAGGSVSPYEQYF. The DNA for the CDR3 is TGTGCCAGCAGCTTGGCCGGGGGTAGCGTCTCTCCCTACGAGCAGTACTTC.

The J gene is TRBJ2-1, the V gene TRBV12-3 or TRBV12-4; D is perhaps TRBD2 (5 bases). V shed 6 bases and J shed 10 bases, with 13 bases lying between them. CDR3 length: 12 residues. Here the CDR3 reads CASRPDSDEQFF. CDR3 coding DNA: TGTGCCAGCAGGCCGGACTCCGACGAGCAGTTCTTC.

The CDR3 is CASSQASGSDEQFF. Here the CDR3 DNA reads TGTGCCAGCAGCCAAGCTAGCGGGAGCGATGAGCAGTTCTTC. V usage is TRBV3-1 (or the pseudogene TRBV3-2) and J usage is TRBJ2-1; the match to TRBD2 covers 10 bases. The CDR3 consists of 14 residues. Germline V gene lookup returns CDR1 LGHDT and CDR2 YNNKEL (reference sequence). V trimming: 1 base; J trimming: 8 bases; junction bases outside the gene matches: 2.

The chain is built from TRBV9 and TRBJ1-3, with 9 bases aligning to TRBD1. From germline, CDR1 is SGDLS and CDR2 YYNGEE. The CDR3 extends over 17 amino acids. J was trimmed by 2 bases and V by 0 bases; bases with no gene match: 6. The CDR3: CASSVAPGQGAGNTIYF. For the CDR3, the DNA is TGTGCCAGCAGCGTAGCCCCGGGACAGGGAGCTGGAAACACCATATATTTT.

The chain combines TRBV12-3 or TRBV12-4 with TRBJ2-7; 9 nucleotides line up with TRBD1. The CDR3 is made up of 13 amino acids. After removal of 6 bases from V and 3 bases from J, the junction contained 3 bases not matched to a gene. The CDR3 loop reads CASRTTGGYEQYF. Written as DNA, the CDR3 is TGTGCCAGCAGAACGACAGGGGGCTACGAGCAGTACTTC.

The rearrangement uses TRBV4-2 and TRBJ1-1, with D possibly matching TRBD1 (5 bases). Germline loops: CDR1 LGHNA, CDR2 YNFKEQ. The CDR3 is 15 residues long. V lost 4 bases, J lost 0 bases, and 12 bases lay in between. CDR3 residues: CASSPEDNMNTEAFF. The CDR3 DNA is TGTGCCAGCAGCCCCGAGGACAACATGAACACTGAAGCTTTCTTT.

The chain combines TRBV5-4 with TRBJ2-7, with D perhaps matching TRBD2 (5 bases). The CDR3 has 12 residues. Trimming removed 4 bases from V and 4 bases from J, with 9 bases in between. Germline-derived CDR1 and CDR2 are SGHNT and YYREEE (reference sequence). CDR3 sequence: CASSPGIYEQYF. In nucleotides, the CDR3 is TGTGCCAGCAGCCCCGGGATTTACGAGCAGTACTTC. The full variable domain, with the rest looked up from reference TRBV5-4 and TRBJ2-7, is ETGVTQSPTHLIKTRGQQVTLRCSSQSGHNTVSWYQQALGQGPQFIFQYYREEENGRGNFPPRFSGLQFPNYSSELNVNALELDDSALYLCASSPGIYEQYFGPGTRLTVT.

The chain links TRBV7-9 to TRBJ2-1, with TRBD2 matching 14 bases. The CDR3 totals 18 residues. J was trimmed by 8 bases and V by 0 bases; bases with no gene match: 9. The germline V gene encodes CDR1 SEHNR and CDR2 FQNEAQ (reference sequence). CDR3 DNA sequence: TGTGCCAGCAGCTTAGCCCGAGCCGGGACTAGCGGGAGCTATGAGCAGTTCTTC. The encoded protein is CASSLARAGTSGSYEQFF.

The J gene is TRBJ2-6, the V gene TRBV18; 10 nucleotides match TRBD1. Germline CDR1 KGHSH, CDR2 LQKENI. Germline trimming cut 3 bases from V and 2 bases from J; bases unmatched to any gene: 7. This CDR3 comprises 18 residues. Here the CDR3 DNA reads TGTGCCAGCTCACCGACGGGACAGGGGCTGGCTGGGGCCAACGTCCTGACTTTC. It specifies CASSPTGQGLAGANVLTF.

This clone was counted a single time. This sequence joins TRBV5-1 and TRBJ2-3; 9 nucleotides agree with TRBD1. After removal of 0 bases from V and 3 bases from J, the junction contained 5 bases not matched to a gene. CDR3 size: 16 residues. CDR1 is SGHRS and CDR2 is YFSETQ in the germline V gene. CDR3 residues: CASSLGRDRVTDTQYF. DNA for the CDR3: TGCGCCAGCAGCTTGGGCCGGGACAGGGTGACAGATACGCAGTATTTT.

The V gene is TRBV6-4, the J gene TRBJ1-1; TRBD1 agrees at 11 bases. CDR3 length: 15 residues. V lost 5 bases to trimming and J lost 6 bases; unmatched junction nucleotides: 8. The germline V gene encodes CDR1 MRHNA and CDR2 SNTAGT. The CDR3 here is CASSTQPGQGAEAFF. The CDR3, as DNA: TGTGCCAGCAGTACACAACCGGGACAGGGGGCTGAAGCTTTCTTT.

The rearrangement links TRBV7-9 to TRBJ1-2; D uncertain. Trimming removed 3 bases at V and 4 bases at J, with 6 bases between. Per the germline V gene, CDR1 is SEHNR and CDR2 is FQNEAQ (reference sequence). The CDR3 contains 12 residues. CDR3 bases: TGTGCCAGCAGCTTTTCTCTCTATGGCTACACCTTC. Amino acids: CASSFSLYGYTF. Drawing the rest from reference TRBV7-9 and TRBJ1-2, the complete variable domain is DTGVSQNPRHKITKRGQNVTFRCDPISEHNRLYWYRQTLGQGPEFLTYFQNEAQLEKSRLLSDRFSAERPKGSFSTLEIQRTEQGDSAMYLCASSFSLYGYTFGSGTRLTVV.

The CDR3 spells CASSSVGTGGIQPQHF. In DNA, the CDR3 is TGTGCCAGCAGCTCAGTCGGGACAGGGGGCATTCAGCCCCAGCATTTT. The gene calls are TRBV7-8 and TRBJ1-5; the match to TRBD1 covers 12 bases. J lost 6 bases, V lost 4 bases, and 7 bases had no gene match. CDR3 length: 16 residues. Germline V CDR1 and CDR2: SGHVS, FQNEAQ. The full variable domain, its missing parts supplied by reference TRBV7-8 and TRBJ1-5, is GAGVSQSPRYKVAKRGQDVALRCDPISGHVSLFWYQQALGQGPEFLTYFQNEAQLDKSGLPSDRFFAERPEGSVSTLKIQRTQQEDSAVYLCASSSVGTGGIQPQHFGDGTRLSIL.

The V gene is TRBV5-1, the J gene TRBJ2-7, with 9 bases lining up with TRBD2. Trimming at V came to 4 bases and at J to 2 bases, leaving 7 bases not matched to a gene. The CDR3 totals 15 residues. Germline V gives CDR1 SGHRS, CDR2 YFSETQ. The CDR3 nucleotides read TGCGCCAGCAGCGAGGCGGGGGGGCAAACCTACGAGCAGTACTTC. Protein product: CASSEAGGQTYEQYF.

This chain links TRBV5-1 with TRBJ1-2; TRBD1 agrees at 12 bases. After removal of 6 bases from V and 7 bases from J, the junction contained 13 bases not matched to a gene. The CDR3 has 16 residues. The germline gives CDR1 SGHRS, CDR2 YFSETQ. In nucleotides, the CDR3 is TGCGCCAGCAACTCCGGGACAGGGGGCTCCCGCGGTGGCTACACCTTC. Amino acid sequence: CASNSGTGGSRGGYTF.

This chain connects TRBV7-3 to TRBJ2-1; the match to TRBD2 covers 9 bases. The junction had 15 bases not matched to a gene; V was cut back by 5 bases and J by 4 bases. The CDR3 length is 18 residues. Germline V lookup: CDR1 SGHTA, CDR2 FQGTGA. The DNA of the CDR3 is TGTGCCAGCAGCCCAATAGGAGGTTTAGCGGGAGATTACAATGAGCAGTTCTTC. Its translation: CASSPIGGLAGDYNEQFF.

The rearrangement uses TRBV30 and TRBJ1-2; TRBD1 matches 10 bases. Trimming at V came to 2 bases and at J to 6 bases, leaving 12 bases not matched to a gene. Germline-derived CDR1 and CDR2 are GTSNPN and SVGIG (reference sequence). The CDR3 extends over 16 amino acids. This chain's CDR3 is CAWSTTGTGVRHGYTF. The CDR3 region has the DNA TGTGCCTGGAGTACCACCGGGACAGGGGTGCGGCATGGCTACACCTTC.

This clone was picked up one time. V gene TRBV6-5 combines with J gene TRBJ2-1; possibly TRBD2 for D (6 bases). Germline V gene data show CDR1 as MNHEY and CDR2 as SVGAGI. V lost 6 bases and J lost 6, with 15 bases in between. The length of the CDR3 is 14 residues. The CDR3 DNA reads TGTGCCAGCAGGGGGCAGCGGGCACGCAATGAGCAGTTCTTC. Its translation is CASRGQRARNEQFF.

The rearrangement uses TRBV28 and TRBJ2-7, with 10 positions matching TRBD2. This CDR3 is 15 amino acids long. Germline assignment: CDR1 MDHEN and CDR2 SYDVKM. J lost 1 base, V lost 3 bases, and 3 bases had no gene match. CDR3 nucleotides: TGTGCCAGCAGTTTTGCTAGCGGGAGTTCCTACGAGCAGTACTTC. Translated: CASSFASGSSYEQYF.

The chain has TRBV19 and TRBJ1-1; TRBD1 matches at 10 bases. V was clipped by 5 bases and J by 5 bases; unmatched bases: 14. Germline V gene sequence: CDR1 LNHDA, CDR2 SQIVND (reference sequence). This CDR3 has 17 amino acids. The CDR3 DNA sequence: TGTGCCAGTAGTCCAACGGGACAGGGGAAGGCAAGGACTGAAGCTTTCTTT. Its protein product is CASSPTGQGKARTEAFF.

V gene TRBV20-1 combines with J gene TRBJ1-1; possible D gene TRBD1, 5 bases. The CDR3 contains 17 residues. V shed 3 bases and J shed 0 bases, with 20 bases lying between them. Germline assignment: CDR1 DFQATT and CDR2 SNEGSKA (reference sequence). The CDR3, as DNA: TGCAGTGCTAGTGATAGTCGGGGGGGGACGTTGAACACTGAAGCTTTCTTT. It is translated as CSASDSRGGTLNTEAFF.

This chain uses TRBV9 with TRBJ2-4, with 9 nucleotides matching TRBD2. V dropped 4 bases and J dropped 8; count of bases not matched to a gene: 13. The CDR3 runs to 16 residues. Germline loops: CDR1 SGDLS, CDR2 YYNGEE. The CDR3 region is CASSSEGAGGRDIQYF. The CDR3 nucleotides are TGTGCCAGCAGCTCCGAAGGGGCGGGAGGGCGAGACATTCAGTACTTC.

The rearrangement uses TRBV18 and TRBJ1-1, with a weak D call TRBD1 (6 bases). V lost 6 bases, J lost 5 bases, and 10 bases lay in between. The CDR3 has 12 amino acids. Germline V gene lookup returns CDR1 KGHSH and CDR2 LQKENI. CDR3 amino acids: CASSVGGTEAFF. CDR3 nucleotides: TGTGCCAGCTCGGTAGGGGGAACTGAAGCTTTCTTT. The complete variable domain, with remaining parts taken from reference TRBV18 and TRBJ1-1, reads NAGVMQNPRHLVRRRGQEARLRCSPMKGHSHVYWYRQLPEEGLKFMVYLQKENIIDESGMPKERFSAEFPKEGPSILRIQQVVRGDSAAYFCASSVGGTEAFFGQGTRLTVV.